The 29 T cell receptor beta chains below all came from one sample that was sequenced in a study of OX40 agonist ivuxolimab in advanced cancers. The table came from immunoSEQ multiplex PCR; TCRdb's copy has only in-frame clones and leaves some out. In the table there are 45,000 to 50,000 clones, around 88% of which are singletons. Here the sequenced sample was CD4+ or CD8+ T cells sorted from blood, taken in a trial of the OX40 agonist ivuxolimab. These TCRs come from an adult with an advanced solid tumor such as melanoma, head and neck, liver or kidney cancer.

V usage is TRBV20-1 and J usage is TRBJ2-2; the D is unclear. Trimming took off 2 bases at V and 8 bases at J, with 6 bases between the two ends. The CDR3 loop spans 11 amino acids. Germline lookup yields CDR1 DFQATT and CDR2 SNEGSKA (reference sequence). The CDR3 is CSARRAGELFF. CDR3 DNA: TGCAGTGCTAGACGGGCGGGGGAGCTGTTTTTT.

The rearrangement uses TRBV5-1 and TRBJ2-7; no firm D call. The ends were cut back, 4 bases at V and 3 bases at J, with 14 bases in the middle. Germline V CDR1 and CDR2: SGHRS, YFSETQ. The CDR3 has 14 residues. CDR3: CASSQRPEIYEQYF. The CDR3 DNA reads TGCGCCAGCAGCCAGAGACCGGAAATCTACGAGCAGTACTTC.

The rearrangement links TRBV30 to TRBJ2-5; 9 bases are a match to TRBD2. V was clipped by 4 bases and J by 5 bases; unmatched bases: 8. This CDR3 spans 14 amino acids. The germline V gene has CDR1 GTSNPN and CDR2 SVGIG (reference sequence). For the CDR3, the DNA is TGTGCCTGGATCCGTAGCGGGAGCGGTGAGACCCAGTACTTC. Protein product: CAWIRSGSGETQYF.

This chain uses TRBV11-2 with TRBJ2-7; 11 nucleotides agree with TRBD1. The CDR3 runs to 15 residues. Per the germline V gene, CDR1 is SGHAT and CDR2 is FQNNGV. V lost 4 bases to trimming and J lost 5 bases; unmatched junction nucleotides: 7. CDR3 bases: TGTGCCAGCAGCTCAGGGGGGACAGGGGGACACGAGCAGTACTTC. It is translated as CASSSGGTGGHEQYF.

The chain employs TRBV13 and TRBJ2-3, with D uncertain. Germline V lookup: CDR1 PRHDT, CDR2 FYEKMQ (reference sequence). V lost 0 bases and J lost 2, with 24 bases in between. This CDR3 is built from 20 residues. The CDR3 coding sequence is TGTGCCAGCAGCTTAGGCAGCGCCAGAGTACTGCACAAATTCACAGATACGCAGTATTTT. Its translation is CASSLGSARVLHKFTDTQYF.

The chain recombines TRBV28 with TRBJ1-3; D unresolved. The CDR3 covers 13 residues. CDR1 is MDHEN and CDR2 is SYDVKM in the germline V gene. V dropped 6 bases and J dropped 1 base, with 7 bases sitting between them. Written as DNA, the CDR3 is TGTGCCAGCAGACTGAGGTCTGGAAACACCATATATTTT. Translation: CASRLRSGNTIYF.

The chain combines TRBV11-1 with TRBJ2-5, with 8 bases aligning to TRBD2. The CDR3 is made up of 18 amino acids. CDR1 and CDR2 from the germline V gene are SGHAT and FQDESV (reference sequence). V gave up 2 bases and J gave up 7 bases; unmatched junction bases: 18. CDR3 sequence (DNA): TGTGCCAGCAGCTTATGGGGAAAAAGCGGGAGCCTTCCCGGGACCCAGTACTTC. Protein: CASSLWGKSGSLPGTQYF.

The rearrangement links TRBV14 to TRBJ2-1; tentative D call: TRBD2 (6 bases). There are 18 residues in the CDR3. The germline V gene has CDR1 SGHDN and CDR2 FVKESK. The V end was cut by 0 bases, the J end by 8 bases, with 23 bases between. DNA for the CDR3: TGTGCCAGCAGCCAAGATTCGGGGAGTGCGGGGATTCGGGATGAGCAGTTCTTC. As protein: CASSQDSGSAGIRDEQFF.

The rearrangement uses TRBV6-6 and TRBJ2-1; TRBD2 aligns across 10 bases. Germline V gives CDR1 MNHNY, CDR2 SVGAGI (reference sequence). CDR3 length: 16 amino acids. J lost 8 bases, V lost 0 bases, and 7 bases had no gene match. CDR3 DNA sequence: TGTGCCAGCAGTTACTCGCCCCAGCGGGGGGGATATGAGCAGTTCTTC. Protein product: CASSYSPQRGGYEQFF.

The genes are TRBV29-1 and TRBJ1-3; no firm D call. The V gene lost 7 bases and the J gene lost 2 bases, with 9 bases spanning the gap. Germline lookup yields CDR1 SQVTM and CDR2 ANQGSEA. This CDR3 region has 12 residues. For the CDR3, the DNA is TGCAGCGGGGGAGAACCTGGAAACACCATATATTTT. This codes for CSGGEPGNTIYF. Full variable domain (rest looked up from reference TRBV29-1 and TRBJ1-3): SAVISQKPSRDICQRGTSLTIQCQVDSQVTMMFWYRQQPGQSLTLIATANQGSEATYESGFVIDKFPISRPNLTFSTLTVSNMSPEDSSIYLCSGGEPGNTIYFGEGSWLTVV.

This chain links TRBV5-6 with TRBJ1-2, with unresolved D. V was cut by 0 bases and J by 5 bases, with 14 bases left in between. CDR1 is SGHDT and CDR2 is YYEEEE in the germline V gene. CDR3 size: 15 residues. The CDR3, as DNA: TGTGCCAGCAGCTTGGCCCCGGGCTCCCGTTATGGCTACACCTTC. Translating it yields CASSLAPGSRYGYTF.

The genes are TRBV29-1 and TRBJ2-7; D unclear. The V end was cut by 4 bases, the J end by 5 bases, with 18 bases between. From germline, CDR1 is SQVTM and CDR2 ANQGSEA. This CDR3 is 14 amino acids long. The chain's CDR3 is CSVGPGRSTNEQYF. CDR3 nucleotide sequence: TGCAGCGTTGGCCCCGGTAGGTCGACGAACGAGCAGTACTTC.

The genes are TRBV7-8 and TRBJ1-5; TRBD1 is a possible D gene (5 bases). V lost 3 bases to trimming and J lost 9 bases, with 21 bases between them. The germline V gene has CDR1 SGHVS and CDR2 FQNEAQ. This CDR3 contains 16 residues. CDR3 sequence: CASSLERVRGFSPQHF. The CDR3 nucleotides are TGTGCCAGCAGCTTGGAGAGGGTTAGGGGCTTTTCGCCCCAGCATTTT.

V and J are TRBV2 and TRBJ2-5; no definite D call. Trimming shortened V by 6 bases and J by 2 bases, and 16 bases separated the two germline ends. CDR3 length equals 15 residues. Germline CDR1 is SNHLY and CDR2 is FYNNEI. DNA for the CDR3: TGTGCCAGCAGGAATCTGGCACCCTTACAAGAGACCCAGTACTTC. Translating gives CASRNLAPLQETQYF.

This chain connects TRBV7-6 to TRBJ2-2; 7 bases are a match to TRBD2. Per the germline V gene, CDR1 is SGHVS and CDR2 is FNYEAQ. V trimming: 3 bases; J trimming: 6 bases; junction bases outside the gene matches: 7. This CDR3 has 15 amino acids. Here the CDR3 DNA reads TGTGCCAGCAGCTTGAGGGAGGGCCGCGCCGGGGAGCTGTTTTTT. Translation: CASSLREGRAGELFF. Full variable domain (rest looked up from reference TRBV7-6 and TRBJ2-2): GAGVSQSPRYKVTKRGQDVALRCDPISGHVSLYWYRQALGQGPEFLTYFNYEAQQDKSGLPNDRFSAERPEGSISTLTIQRTEQRDSAMYRCASSLREGRAGELFFGEGSRLTVL.

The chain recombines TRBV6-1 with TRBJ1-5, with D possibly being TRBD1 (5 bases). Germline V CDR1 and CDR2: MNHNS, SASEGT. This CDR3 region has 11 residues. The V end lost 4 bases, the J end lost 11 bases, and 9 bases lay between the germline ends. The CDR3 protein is CASSGDGAQHF. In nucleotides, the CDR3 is TGTGCCAGCAGTGGGGACGGGGCCCAGCATTTT.

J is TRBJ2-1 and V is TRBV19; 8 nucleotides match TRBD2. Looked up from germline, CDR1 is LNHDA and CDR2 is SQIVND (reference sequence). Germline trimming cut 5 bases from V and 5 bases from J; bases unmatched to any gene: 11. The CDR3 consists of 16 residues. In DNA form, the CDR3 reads TGTGCCAGTAGTTTCCCACTAGCGGAGATTAACAATGAGCAGTTCTTC. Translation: CASSFPLAEINNEQFF.

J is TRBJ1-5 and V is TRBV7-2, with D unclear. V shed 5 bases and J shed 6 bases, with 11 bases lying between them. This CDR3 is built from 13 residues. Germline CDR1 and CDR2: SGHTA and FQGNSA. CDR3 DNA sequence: TGTGCCAGCAGCCGCACCCCCGGTCAGCCCCAGCATTTT. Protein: CASSRTPGQPQHF.

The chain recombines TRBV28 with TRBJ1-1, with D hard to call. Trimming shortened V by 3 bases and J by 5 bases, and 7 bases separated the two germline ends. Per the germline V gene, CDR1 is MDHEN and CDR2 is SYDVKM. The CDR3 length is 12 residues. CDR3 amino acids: CASSLGTTEAFF. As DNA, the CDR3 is TGTGCCAGCAGTTTGGGCACAACTGAAGCTTTCTTT. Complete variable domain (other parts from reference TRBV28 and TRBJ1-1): DVKVTQSSRYLVKRTGEKVFLECVQDMDHENMFWYRQDPGLGLRLIYFSYDVKMKEKGDIPEGYSVSREKKERFSLILESASTNQTSMYLCASSLGTTEAFFGQGTRLTVV.

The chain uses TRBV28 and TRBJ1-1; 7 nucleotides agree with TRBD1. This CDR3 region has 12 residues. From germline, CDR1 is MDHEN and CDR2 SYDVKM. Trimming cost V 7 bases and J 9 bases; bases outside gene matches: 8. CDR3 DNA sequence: TGTGCCAGCACCTCGACAGGGTTAAAAGCTTTCTTT. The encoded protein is CASTSTGLKAFF.

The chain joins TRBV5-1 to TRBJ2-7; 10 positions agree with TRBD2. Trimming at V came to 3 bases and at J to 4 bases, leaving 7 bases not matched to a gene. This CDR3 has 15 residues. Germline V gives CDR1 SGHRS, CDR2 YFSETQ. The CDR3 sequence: CASSSGGTSAYEQYF. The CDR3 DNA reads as TGCGCCAGCAGCTCGGGGGGGACTAGCGCTTACGAGCAGTACTTC.

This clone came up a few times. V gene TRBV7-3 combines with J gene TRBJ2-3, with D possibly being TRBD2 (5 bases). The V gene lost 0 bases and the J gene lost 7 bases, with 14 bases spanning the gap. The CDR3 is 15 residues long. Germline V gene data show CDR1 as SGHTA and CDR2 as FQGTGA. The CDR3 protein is CASSLTRRSRNTQYF. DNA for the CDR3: TGTGCCAGCAGCTTAACGAGGAGGAGCAGGAATACGCAGTATTTT.

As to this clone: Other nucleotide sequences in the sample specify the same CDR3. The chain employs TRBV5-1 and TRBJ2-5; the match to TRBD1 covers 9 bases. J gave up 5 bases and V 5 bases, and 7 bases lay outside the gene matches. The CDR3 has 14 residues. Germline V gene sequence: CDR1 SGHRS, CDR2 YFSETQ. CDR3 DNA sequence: TGCGCCAGCAGGATGGGACAGGGTGGGGAGACCCAGTACTTC. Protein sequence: CASRMGQGGETQYF.

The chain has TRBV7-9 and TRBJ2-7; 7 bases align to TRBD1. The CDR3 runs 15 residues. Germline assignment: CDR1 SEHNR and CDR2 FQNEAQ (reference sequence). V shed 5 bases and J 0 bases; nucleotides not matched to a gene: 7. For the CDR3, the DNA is TGTGCCAGCAGCCCGACAGGGCCTTACTCCTACGAGCAGTACTTC. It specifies CASSPTGPYSYEQYF.

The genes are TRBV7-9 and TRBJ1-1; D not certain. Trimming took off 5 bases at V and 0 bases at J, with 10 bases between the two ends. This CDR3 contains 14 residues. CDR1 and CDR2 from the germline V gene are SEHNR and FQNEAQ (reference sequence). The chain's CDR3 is CASSLTGVNTEAFF. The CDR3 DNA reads TGTGCCAGCAGCCTCACTGGGGTGAACACTGAAGCTTTCTTT. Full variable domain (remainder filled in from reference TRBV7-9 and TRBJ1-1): DTGVSQNPRHKITKRGQNVTFRCDPISEHNRLYWYRQTLGQGPEFLTYFQNEAQLEKSRLLSDRFSAERPKGSFSTLEIQRTEQGDSAMYLCASSLTGVNTEAFFGQGTRLTVV.

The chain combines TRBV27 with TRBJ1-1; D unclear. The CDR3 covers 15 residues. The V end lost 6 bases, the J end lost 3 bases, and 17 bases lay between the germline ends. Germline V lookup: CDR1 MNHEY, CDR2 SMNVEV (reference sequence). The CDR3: CASSRPPPGDTEAFF. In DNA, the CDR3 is TGTGCCAGCAGCCGACCCCCTCCTGGTGACACTGAAGCTTTCTTT.

CDR3 amino acids: CASSLSPLLAGGPLNEQYF. The CDR3 bases are TGTGCCAGCAGTTTATCCCCTCTACTAGCGGGAGGGCCTTTGAACGAGCAGTACTTC. The rearrangement joins TRBV27 to TRBJ2-7; TRBD2 agrees at 13 bases. The CDR3 has 19 amino acids. The germline V gene has CDR1 MNHEY and CDR2 SMNVEV (reference sequence). J lost 5 bases, V lost 0 bases, and 13 bases had no gene match.

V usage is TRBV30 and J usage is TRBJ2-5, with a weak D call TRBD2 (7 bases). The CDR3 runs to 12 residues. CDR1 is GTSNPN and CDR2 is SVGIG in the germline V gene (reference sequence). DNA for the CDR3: TGTGGGACCAGGGGAGGGGGAGAGACCCAGTACTTC. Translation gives CGTRGGGETQYF.

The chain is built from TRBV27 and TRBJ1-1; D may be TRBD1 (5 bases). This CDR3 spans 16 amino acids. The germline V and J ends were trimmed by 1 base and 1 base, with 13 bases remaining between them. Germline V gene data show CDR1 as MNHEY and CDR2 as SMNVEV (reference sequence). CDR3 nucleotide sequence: TGTGCCAGCAGTTTATGGGTAGGGGCGGCGAACACTGAAGCTTTCTTT. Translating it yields CASSLWVGAANTEAFF.